A selection of T cell receptor beta chains follows, all from one sample in a study of CXCR3-negative and CXCR3-positive naive CD8 T cells. TCRdb re-called the 5' RACE reads; every CDR3 protein appears as one record, without DNA. Its listing shows tens of thousands of distinct CDR3 sequences. Sequenced: naive CXCR3+ CD8+ T cells from blood. The origin of the receptors is a human donor in good health. Some clones in this sample may be carry-over from other donors' samples. Both conserved end residues are part of each CDR3.

v_gene	j_gene	CDR3aa
TRBV29-1	TRBJ2-5	CSVEDTRTSFTQYF
TRBV21-1	TRBJ1-6	CASSTTRRSLNSPLHF
TRBV28	TRBJ1-5	CASTGPFRIGEEPQHF
TRBV5-1	TRBJ2-3	CASSLAPADTQYF
TRBV20-1	TRBJ2-1	CSAVSFPYNEQFF
TRBV20-1	TRBJ1-1	CSARSDRDTEAFF
TRBV5-5	TRBJ2-7	CASSLWGERSEQYF
TRBV27	TRBJ2-7	CASSLSGPYEQYF
TRBV9	TRBJ2-1	CASSATRRTSSYNEQFF
TRBV28	TRBJ1-3	CASSPPVISGNTIYF
TRBV11-2	TRBJ2-3	CASSLVQARADTQYF
TRBV12-3/TRBV12-4	TRBJ2-1	CASSLHYGGEQFF
TRBV28	TRBJ2-1	CASSLWSSYNEQFF
TRBV19	TRBJ1-4	CASMGEWDRDEKLFF
TRBV7-9	TRBJ2-1	CASSLVRLDLNEQFF
TRBV13	TRBJ2-7	CASSFQGLLTYEQYF
TRBV5-1	TRBJ2-7	CASSADLSDETEQYF